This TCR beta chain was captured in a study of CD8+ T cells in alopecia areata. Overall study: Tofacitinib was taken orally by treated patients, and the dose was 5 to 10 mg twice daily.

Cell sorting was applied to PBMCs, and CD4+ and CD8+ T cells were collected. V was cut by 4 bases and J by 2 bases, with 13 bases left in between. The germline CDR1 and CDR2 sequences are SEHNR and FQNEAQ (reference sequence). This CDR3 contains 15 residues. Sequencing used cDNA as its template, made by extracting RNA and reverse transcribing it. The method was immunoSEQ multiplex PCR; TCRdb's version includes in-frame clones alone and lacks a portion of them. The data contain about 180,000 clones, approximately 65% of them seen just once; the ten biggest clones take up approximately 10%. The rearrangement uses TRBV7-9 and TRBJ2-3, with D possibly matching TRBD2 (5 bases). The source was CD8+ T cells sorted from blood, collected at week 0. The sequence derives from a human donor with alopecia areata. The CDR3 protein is CASSSLERDTDTQYF. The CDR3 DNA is TGTGCCAGCAGCTCTCTAGAGAGGGACACAGATACGCAGTATTTT.